A selection of T cell receptor beta chains follows, all from one sample in a study of human T cells and chemical hapten exposure. TCRdb re-called the RACE reads through MiXCR, storing one row per CDR3 protein. Of over 45,000 distinct CDR3 sequences in the sample, around 4.1% were seen once. The source material was whole blood. Receptors were obtained from a female donor in good health. Some clones in this sample may be carry-over from other donors' samples. Both conserved end residues are part of each CDR3. The D gene is left open where the match is weak. Clone sizes are given selectively: once, few, many, or a class where the clone is expanded.

cdr3_nt | cdr3_aa | d_call | j_call | v_call | clone_size
TGTGCCAGCAGTTACGGCAGGGGAGTTGAAAAACTGTTTTTT | CASSYGRGVEKLFF | NA | TRBJ1-4 | TRBV6-6 | many
TGTGCCAGCAAATATGACGGCTTCTATGGCTACACCTTC | CASKYDGFYGYTF | NA | TRBJ1-2 | TRBV25-1 | few
TGCGCCAGCAGCCAAGCCCTGACAGGGGGCTACTCTGGGGCCAACGTCCTGACTTTC | CASSQALTGGYSGANVLTF | TRBD1 | TRBJ2-6 | TRBV4-3 | many
TGTGCCAGCAGCTCCACTACGGGACAGAGCACAGATACGCAGTATTTT | CASSSTTGQSTDTQYF | TRBD1 | TRBJ2-3 | TRBV5-6 | many
TGTGCCAGTAGTAATCAGGTGAATCAGCCCCAGCATTTT | CASSNQVNQPQHF | NA | TRBJ1-5 | TRBV19 | NA
TGTGCCAGCAGCTTGGGGGCGAACACCGGGGAGCTGTTTTTT | CASSLGANTGELFF | NA | TRBJ2-2 | TRBV7-3 | many
TGTGCCAGCAGTTTGTCCGGGGGGGCCTACGAGCAGTACTTC | CASSLSGGAYEQYF | TRBD2 | TRBJ2-7 | TRBV12-3/TRBV12-4 | NA
TGTGCCAGCAGCTTAGTCGGCGGGGGGGCCATGTACGAGCAGTACTTC | CASSLVGGGAMYEQYF | TRBD2 | TRBJ2-7 | TRBV7-2 | many
TGTGCCAGCTCACCAGGGAACGGCTACACCTTC | CASSPGNGYTF | NA | TRBJ1-2 | TRBV18 | many
TGTGCCAGCAGGCGGGACAGGGGAAGCTCTGGGGCCAACGTCCTGACTTTC | CASRRDRGSSGANVLTF | TRBD1 | TRBJ2-6 | TRBV27 | many
TGCAGTGCCCCTCTGTGGGATACGCAGTATTTT | CSAPLWDTQYF | NA | TRBJ2-3 | TRBV20-1 | many
TGTGCCAGCAGTCAACCAGATACGCAGTATTTT | CASSQPDTQYF | NA | TRBJ2-3 | TRBV7-9 | many
TGTGCCAGCACCTATGCCGGGGACAGGGTAGCCTATGGCTACACCTTC | CASTYAGDRVAYGYTF | TRBD1 | TRBJ1-2 | TRBV6-6 | many
TGCGCCAGCAGTGATTTGGGTCTCGGGGGGTATCAGCCCCAGCATTTT | CASSDLGLGGYQPQHF | NA | TRBJ1-5 | TRBV10-2 | many
TGTGCCAGTAGTATCTGGGGCCGAAACTATGGCTACACCTTC | CASSIWGRNYGYTF | NA | TRBJ1-2 | TRBV19 | NA
TGTGCCAGCGGTAGCGGCCTCCTGTCCGAGCAGTACTTC | CASGSGLLSEQYF | NA | TRBJ2-7 | TRBV27 | many
TGCAGTGCTAGAGATCCAGCTCTAGCGGGGGAAGATACGCAGTATTTT | CSARDPALAGEDTQYF | TRBD2 | TRBJ2-3 | TRBV20-1 | few
TGTGCCAGCTCTCTACAGGGCCTTGGAGGTGAAGCTTTCTTT | CASSLQGLGGEAFF | NA | TRBJ1-1 | TRBV18 | many
TGTGCCAGCAGCCAAGGGGCACATGGCCAAGAGACCCAGTACTTC | CASSQGAHGQETQYF | NA | TRBJ2-5 | TRBV3-1 | NA
TGTGCCAGCAGTTACTCGAATCAGGGATGGACTTTCTTT | CASSYSNQGWTFF | NA | TRBJ1-1 | TRBV6-6 | few
TGTGCCAGCAGCCAAGAACTAACTGCAGCAGATACGCAGTATTTT | CASSQELTAADTQYF | NA | TRBJ2-3 | TRBV4-2 | many
TGTGCCAGCAGCCAAGATCTTGACATTTTGGGGTCACCCCTCCACTTT | CASSQDLDILGSPLHF | NA | TRBJ1-6 | TRBV14 | many
TGTGCCAGCAGTCCTCCTTTTGACTCTGGAAACACCATATATTTT | CASSPPFDSGNTIYF | NA | TRBJ1-3 | TRBV13 | many
TGTGCCAGCAGTTACTCACCGGGACAAACGTATGGCTACACCTTC | CASSYSPGQTYGYTF | NA | TRBJ1-2 | TRBV6-6 | many
TGCAGTGCGGACTATGGTAACGACAACTATGGCTACACCTTC | CSADYGNDNYGYTF | NA | TRBJ1-2 | TRBV20-1 | many
TGTGCCAGCAGCCGGGACAGCTCACTTAACTATGGCTACACCTTC | CASSRDSSLNYGYTF | TRBD1 | TRBJ1-2 | TRBV5-6 | many
TGTGCCAGCAGCCTCTTGGGGCAAGAGACCCAGTACTTC | CASSLLGQETQYF | NA | TRBJ2-5 | TRBV3-1 | many
TGTGCCAGCAGTTTAAACCCATCTAGCGGGGGCTACAATGAGCAGTTCTTC | CASSLNPSSGGYNEQFF | TRBD2 | TRBJ2-1 | TRBV12-3/TRBV12-4 | few
TGTGCCAGCAGCCTAAAGACCGGGGAGCTGTTTTTT | CASSLKTGELFF | NA | TRBJ2-2 | TRBV6-2/TRBV6-3 | NA
TGTGCCACCGAATCCGGGACTACCTACAATGAGCAGTTCTTC | CATESGTTYNEQFF | TRBD2 | TRBJ2-1 | TRBV15 | many
TGTGCCAGCAGCTCCCGTCCAGGGGGCGTCACTGAAGCTTTCTTT | CASSSRPGGVTEAFF | TRBD1 | TRBJ1-1 | TRBV9 | many
TGTGCCAGCAGTGAATTCGAGGGGAGCGAGCAGTACTTC | CASSEFEGSEQYF | NA | TRBJ2-7 | TRBV6-1 | many
TGTGCCAGCAGCCCATCCACAGGGGGCCCCACGACTGAAGCTTTCTTT | CASSPSTGGPTTEAFF | TRBD1 | TRBJ1-1 | TRBV13 | many
TGTGCCAGCAGCCTTGTAGAGAACACTGAAGCTTTCTTT | CASSLVENTEAFF | NA | TRBJ1-1 | TRBV7-8 | many
TGTGCCACCAGTGATTTGGCCGGCAATCTGTTTTTT | CATSDLAGNLFF | NA | TRBJ1-4 | TRBV24-1 | NA
TGCAGTGCTAGAATTTCGGGACAGGGTAATCAGCCCCAGCATTTT | CSARISGQGNQPQHF | TRBD1 | TRBJ1-5 | TRBV20-1 | many
TGTGCCAGCAGCCAACGGATAGGGCTCCTAGCGGGGTTCTCCTACGAGCAGTACTTC | CASSQRIGLLAGFSYEQYF | TRBD2 | TRBJ2-7 | TRBV14 | many
TGTGCCAGCAGTTTAGGGTACGGGGACTACGAGCAGTACTTC | CASSLGYGDYEQYF | NA | TRBJ2-7 | TRBV28 | many
TGTGCCAGCAGCTCAGGGACAGTTGGCTACACAGATACGCAGTATTTT | CASSSGTVGYTDTQYF | TRBD1 | TRBJ2-3 | TRBV2 | many
TGCAGTGCTCAGACAGGAAGCTCTGGGGCCAACGTCCTGACTTTC | CSAQTGSSGANVLTF | NA | TRBJ2-6 | TRBV20-1 | many
TGTGCCAGCAGCCAAGGGGGGTACGAGCAGTACTTC | CASSQGGYEQYF | NA | TRBJ2-7 | TRBV3-1 | many
TGTGCCAGCAGTCGGTTCTACGAGCAGTACTTC | CASSRFYEQYF | NA | TRBJ2-7 | TRBV28 | NA
TGTGCCAGCAGTCCATCCCGAGGAACCGAGGGGCGTGAGCAGTTCTTC | CASSPSRGTEGREQFF | NA | TRBJ2-1 | TRBV2 | many
TGTGCCAGCAGCCCCCGACCGGTCGGGAATGAAAAACTGTTTTTT | CASSPRPVGNEKLFF | NA | TRBJ1-4 | TRBV7-2 | few
TGTGCCAGCAGTCCGGGACAGGCGATAAATTCACCCCTCCACTTT | CASSPGQAINSPLHF | TRBD1 | TRBJ1-6 | TRBV6-2/TRBV6-3 | many
TGCGCCAGCAGCTTGGACGGGGCGCAGCCCCAGCATTTT | CASSLDGAQPQHF | NA | TRBJ1-5 | TRBV5-1 | many
TGTGCCAGCGGTAGGGTGACCTTCTCTGGAAACACCATATATTTT | CASGRVTFSGNTIYF | NA | TRBJ1-3 | TRBV19 | NA
TGCAGTGCTAGAATAGCCAGGGACAATGGCTACACCTTC | CSARIARDNGYTF | NA | TRBJ1-2 | TRBV20-1 | many
TGTGCCATCAGGAACAGTCACTCTGGAAACACCATATATTTT | CAIRNSHSGNTIYF | NA | TRBJ1-3 | TRBV10-3 | many
TGTGCCAGCAGTTACTCGGTAGCTGAGGACAATTATAGCAATCAGCCCCAGCATTTT | CASSYSVAEDNYSNQPQHF | NA | TRBJ1-5 | TRBV6-2/TRBV6-3 | NA
TGTGCCAGCCAAGGACAGGGGGTCACTGAAGCTTTCTTT | CASQGQGVTEAFF | TRBD1 | TRBJ1-1 | TRBV12-3/TRBV12-4 | many
TGTGCCACCAGTGGTGCAGCGGGAACAGATACGCAGTATTTT | CATSGAAGTDTQYF | TRBD2 | TRBJ2-3 | TRBV24-1 | many
TGCAGCGTTGGACAGGGATGGGACACAGATACGCAGTATTTT | CSVGQGWDTDTQYF | TRBD1 | TRBJ2-3 | TRBV29-1 | NA
TGTGCCAGCAGCTTAGGAACAGGGGGCGGTGAAAAACTGTTTTTT | CASSLGTGGGEKLFF | TRBD1 | TRBJ1-4 | TRBV7-9 | many
TGTGCCAGCAGCGTATCGGCAGGGTTCCCCTACGAGCAGTACTTC | CASSVSAGFPYEQYF | NA | TRBJ2-7 | TRBV9 | few
TGTGCCAGCAGATCAACGATAAGCACAGATACGCAGTATTTT | CASRSTISTDTQYF | NA | TRBJ2-3 | TRBV11-2 | many
TGTGCCAGCAATTTATTATGGACTAGCGGGGAAAAGTACCAAGAGACCCAGTACTTC | CASNLLWTSGEKYQETQYF | TRBD2 | TRBJ2-5 | TRBV2 | many
TGTGCCAGCAGTTACTCGGCCGGGTTGGGTGAAAAACTGTTTTTT | CASSYSAGLGEKLFF | NA | TRBJ1-4 | TRBV6-5 | many
TGTGCCAGCAGTACCTCTAGCGGGGCATACAATGAGCAGTTCTTC | CASSTSSGAYNEQFF | TRBD2 | TRBJ2-1 | TRBV6-2/TRBV6-3 | NA
TGTGCCAGCAGCCCTACGGGACTAGCGGGGGGGACCTTTAGAGATACGCAGTATTTT | CASSPTGLAGGTFRDTQYF | TRBD2 | TRBJ2-3 | TRBV7-8 | many